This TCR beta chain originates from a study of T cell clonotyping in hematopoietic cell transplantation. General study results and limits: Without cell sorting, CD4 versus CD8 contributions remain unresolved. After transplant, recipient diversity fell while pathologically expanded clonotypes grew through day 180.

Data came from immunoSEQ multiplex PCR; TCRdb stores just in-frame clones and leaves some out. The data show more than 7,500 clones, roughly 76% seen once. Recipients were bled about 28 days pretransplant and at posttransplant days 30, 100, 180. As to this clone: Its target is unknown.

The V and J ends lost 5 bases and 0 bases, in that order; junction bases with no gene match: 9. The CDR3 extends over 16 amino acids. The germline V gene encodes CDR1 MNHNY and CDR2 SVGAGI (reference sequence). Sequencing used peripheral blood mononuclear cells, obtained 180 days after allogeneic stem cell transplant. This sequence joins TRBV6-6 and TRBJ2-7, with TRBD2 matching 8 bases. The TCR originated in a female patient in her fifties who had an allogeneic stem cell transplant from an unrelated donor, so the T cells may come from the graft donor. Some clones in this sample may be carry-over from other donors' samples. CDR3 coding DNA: TGTGCCAGCAGTCCTCGAACCGGGACTAGCTCCTACGAGCAGTACTTC. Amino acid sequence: CASSPRTGTSSYEQYF.